Included here is one T cell receptor beta chain sequence, with context. It has no known antigen specificity. Base-call qualities are not available, and no considerably larger clone is one nucleotide away. The time point label, read with the paper, signifies: about 28 days (+/-7) after the second vaccine dose. AZD1222 recipients with second doses at about 4 weeks or about 12 weeks were pooled, because spike-specific TCR depth and breadth did not differ between schedules. Samples from vaccinated people were obtained from the UK trials COV001 and COV002, which included a single-blind randomized controlled phase 2/3 trial of AZD1222 (ChAdOx1 nCoV-19) in healthy adults. Trial participant PBMC samples were collected at day 0 and day 28 after the second dose for TCRbeta chain sequencing. The sample belongs to a study of T cell responses to AZD1222 COVID-19 vaccine (dated by TCRdb to about 2021). About the study as a whole: TCR sequencing covered over 230 trial participants: roughly 200 given two doses of AZD1222 and 26 given two doses of MenACWY control vaccine. Trial participants were enrolled by age into subgroups of 18-55, 56-69 and 70-plus years, and roughly 160, 29 and 62 TCR-sequenced participants, respectively, were included in these subgroups. Study-level results and caveats: Epitopes outside the regions mutated in the B.1.351 and B.1.1.7 variants were reportedly recognized by nearly half of the unique spike-specific TCRs. In the small 56-69-year group, the increase in depth fell short of significance, most likely because of low power. Conclusions about previously exposed vaccinees are limited, since just 6 or 7 AZD1222 recipients were seropositive for SARS-CoV-2 at baseline. A significant rise in spike-specific TCR breadth and depth was observed after two AZD1222 doses relative to day 0 and relative to MenACWY recipients. Participants were mostly white British and included more females than males, and it was suggested by the authors that clonal diversity may have been underestimated. Because no day 14 peak-response samples were available, the repertoires could be characterized only after the peak T cell response. CD4 TCRs associated with the vaccine covered the entire spike protein, and the dominant responses were in regions 160-218 and 743-854.

Trimming removed 4 bases from V and 7 bases from J, leaving 23 bases between the germline ends. From a lookup of the germline V gene, CDR1 and CDR2 are SGDLS and YYNGEE. Spanning cysteine to phenylalanine, the CDR3 consists of 16 amino acids. Just CDR3 DNA is preserved here, 48 bases in frame from base 1. The CDR3 regions of human TCRbeta chains were analyzed by immunosequencing. In the authors' own workflow: TCRs in the repertoires were matched against a reference library of SARS-CoV-2-specific TCRs that had been generated with the MIRA antigen-specificity platform. Breadth was defined as the fraction of unique TCRs that were SARS-CoV-2-associated, and depth was defined as the fraction of total T cells that were SARS-CoV-2-associated. Using the MIRA data, every spike-specific TCR was mapped to the spike region that the TCR reacted to and assigned to either a CD4 or a CD8 class. Log10-transformed breadth and depth values were compared by one-way ANOVA with Sidak's multiple comparisons tests. TCRdb took this table from immuneACCESS and kept in-frame rearrangements with V and J called. Such tables lack part of the clones; where checked against another copy, unresolved V genes explain under half of the gap, and the rest is unexplained. The D gene and trimming were derived from the DNA, and the V and J assignments and clone size from that table. Across this sample there are under 200,000 clones, with just over 90% seen only once. Around 1.3% of the sample comes from the top ten.

The material was peripheral blood, obtained 28 days after the second AZD1222 dose. The chain employs TRBV9 and TRBJ1-2; the D segment cannot be called with confidence. This receptor was obtained from an adult who received the AZD1222 COVID-19 vaccine. The nucleotides read TGTGCCAGCAGCCCGTCCCAGGAGCCGGGGAGACGTGGCTACACCTTC. The encoded protein is CASSPSQEPGRRGYTF.